What follows are 27 T cell receptor beta chains derived from one specimen sequenced in a study of CD8+CD57+ T cells in acquired aplastic anemia. Profiling that covered TCR beta VDJ and CDR3 relied on genomic DNA as its template. In TCRdb, the reads were re-called with MiXCR into one record per CDR3 protein. The table has approximately 150,000 distinct CDR3 sequences, roughly 45% seen once. Patients sequenced had flow cytometry evidence of CD8+CD57+ cell expansion. The sample comprised sorted CD4+, CD8+, or CD8+CD57+ T cells (not recorded which) from PBMCs. The receptors originated from a human donor with aplastic anemia.

This clonotype was counted between two and nine times. The V gene is TRBV10-3, the J gene TRBJ1-1; no firm D call. V lost 4 bases and J lost 6, with 9 bases in between. CDR1 ENHRY and CDR2 SYGVKD come from the germline V gene. CDR3 length: 12 amino acids. The CDR3 spells CAISAVSAEAFF. The CDR3 nucleotides are TGTGCCATCAGTGCGGTTAGCGCTGAAGCTTTCTTT.

The V gene is TRBV2, the J gene TRBJ1-4, with D possibly being TRBD1 (5 bases). With 1 base removed from V and 4 bases from J, the gap between germline ends came to 7 bases. The CDR3 sequence is 14 residues long. The germline V gene encodes CDR1 SNHLY and CDR2 FYNNEI. CDR3 loop: CASSEGQHNEKLFF. CDR3 DNA: TGTGCCAGCAGTGAAGGACAGCATAATGAAAAACTGTTTTTT.

As regards this clonotype: Since a much larger clone is just one base distant, this may be a read error. This CDR3 fails to terminate in the conserved phenylalanine or tryptophan, so it likely reflects a read error. The rearrangement links TRBV9 to TRBJ1-2, with unresolved D. V gave up 0 bases and J gave up 0 bases, with 9 bases separating them. The CDR3 is made up of 15 amino acids. The germline V gene has CDR1 SGDLS and CDR2 YYNGEE. CDR3 nucleotides: TGTGCCAGCAGCGTAGCAACAGTAGCTAACTATGGCTACACCCTC. The encoded protein is CASSVATVANYGYTL.

About this clonotype itself: Lacking the conserved final phenylalanine or tryptophan, this CDR3 likely reflects a read error. The CDR3 here is CASKKGEFTDTQYS. CDR3 in DNA: TGTGCCAGCAAAAAGGGGGAGTTCACAGATACGCAGTATTCT. V usage is TRBV6-2 or TRBV6-3 and J usage is TRBJ2-3, with D perhaps TRBD1 (6 bases). The CDR3 totals 14 residues. Between the trimmed V and J ends, which lost 7 bases and 2 bases, there was a span of 13 bases. Germline CDR1 MNHEY, CDR2 SVGEGT.

This clonotype showed up just a few times. It may be a read error: a sequence one base away is much more abundant. V usage is TRBV7-2 and J usage is TRBJ2-3, with D unclear. CDR1 and CDR2 (germline): SGHTA, FQGNSA. The CDR3 consists of 12 residues. CDR3 in DNA: TGTGCCAGCGGCTTCCCAGCAGATACGCAGTATTTT. Translated: CASGFPADTQYF.

This clonotype was seen ten or more times. This chain joins TRBV11-2 and TRBJ2-3; perhaps TRBD1 as D (6 bases). Germline V gene lookup returns CDR1 SGHAT and CDR2 FQNNGV. Deletions cut 4 bases from V and 7 bases from J, with 18 bases between. CDR3 length equals 15 residues. CDR3 DNA: TGTGCCAGCAGCTCGGCCACGGACAGAAGATATACGCAGTATTTT. This gives the protein CASSSATDRRYTQYF.

Regarding this clonotype: A much larger clonotype is one base distant, so this may be a read error. The chain is built from TRBV5-1 and TRBJ2-3; tentatively, D is TRBD1 (6 bases). This CDR3 region has 14 residues. CDR1 is SGHRS and CDR2 is YFSETQ in the germline V gene. V dropped 0 bases and J dropped 7 bases, with 12 bases sitting between them. The CDR3 is CASSLGQETHTQYF. The DNA for the CDR3 is TGCGCCAGCAGCTTGGGACAGGAGACTCATACGCAGTATTTT. Variable domain in full (rest from reference TRBV5-1 and TRBJ2-3): KAGVTQTPRYLIKTRGQQVTLSCSPISGHRSVSWYQQTPGQGLQFLFEYFSETQRNKGNFPGRFSGRQFSNSRSEMNVSTLELGDSALYLCASSLGQETHTQYFGPGTRLTVL.

The V call is TRBV7-2, the J call TRBJ2-6; 9 bases line up with TRBD1. This CDR3 region has 15 residues. Per germline, CDR1 SGHTA and CDR2 FQGNSA. The J segment lost 3 bases and the V segment lost 5 bases, leaving 2 bases of the junction unmatched. The DNA of the CDR3 is TGTGCCAGCAGCCCGGACAGGGGTGGGGCCAACGTCCTGACTTTC. Its translation: CASSPDRGGANVLTF.

This clonotype was seen a handful of times. A read error may explain this, as a much larger clone is one base away. The V gene is TRBV7-6, the J gene TRBJ2-5; D may be TRBD1 (5 bases). Germline V lookup: CDR1 SGHVS, CDR2 FNYEAQ. V gave up 5 bases and J gave up 3 bases, with 10 bases separating them. The CDR3 covers 13 residues. The CDR3 region has the DNA TGTGCCAGCAGCCCGAGACAGAAAGAGACCCAGTACTTC. Encoded protein: CASSPRQKETQYF.

V usage is TRBV11-2 and J usage is TRBJ2-3; 11 bases are shared with TRBD1. The V and J ends lost 6 bases and 3 bases, in that order; junction bases with no gene match: 5. The length of the CDR3 is 15 residues. Germline V lookup: CDR1 SGHAT, CDR2 FQNNGV. The CDR3 protein is CASRLDRGLTDTQYF. CDR3 nucleotides: TGTGCCAGCAGGTTGGACAGGGGGCTTACAGATACGCAGTATTTT.

V is TRBV10-2 and J is TRBJ1-5; D is unresolved. The V gene lost 6 bases and the J gene lost 0 bases, with 9 bases spanning the gap. Germline CDR1 reads WSHSY; CDR2 reads SAAADI. The CDR3 loop spans 14 amino acids. CDR3 loop: CASRKGDSNQPQHF. The CDR3 DNA is TGCGCCAGCAGGAAGGGCGATAGCAATCAGCCCCAGCATTTT.

This clonotype was seen repeatedly, ten times or more. The V gene is TRBV6-1, the J gene TRBJ1-5; no firm D call. V gave up 6 bases and J gave up 7 bases, with 22 bases separating them. This CDR3 has 16 amino acids. The germline gives CDR1 MNHNS, CDR2 SASEGT. In nucleotides, the CDR3 is TGTGCCAGCAGCGGCGGCAGGAGCCGCGGACGGCAGCCCCAGCATTTT. Its protein is CASSGGRSRGRQPQHF.

This chain connects TRBV19 to TRBJ2-2, with 7 bases identical to TRBD2. Losses at the gene ends were 4 bases for V and 6 bases for J; bases not matched to a gene: 5. CDR3 length: 14 amino acids. CDR1 LNHDA and CDR2 SQIVND come from the germline V gene (reference sequence). The CDR3 DNA follows: TGTGCCAGTAGTAAGAGGCGGGGGTCCGGGGAGCTGTTTTTT. It is translated as CASSKRRGSGELFF. Variable domain in full (rest from reference TRBV19 and TRBJ2-2): DGGITQSPKYLFRKEGQNVTLSCEQNLNHDAMYWYRQDPGQGLRLIYYSQIVNDFQKGDIAEGYSVSREKKESFPLTVTSAQKNPTAFYLCASSKRRGSGELFFGEGSRLTVL.

This clonotype appeared a few times. The chain employs TRBV2 and TRBJ2-5; D is undetermined. Germline values: CDR1 SNHLY, CDR2 FYNNEI. With 8 bases removed from V and 5 bases from J, the gap between germline ends came to 9 bases. CDR3 length: 11 amino acids. DNA of the CDR3: TGTGCCAGCGTGACCTGGGAGACCCAGTACTTC. Amino acid sequence: CASVTWETQYF.

The chain uses TRBV19 and TRBJ2-7; 9 bases align to TRBD2. This CDR3 contains 14 residues. The V gene end was trimmed by 5 bases and the J gene end by 3 bases; junction bases not matched to a gene: 5. Looked up from germline, CDR1 is LNHDA and CDR2 is SQIVND (reference sequence). The CDR3 DNA reads as TGTGCCAGTAGTGAAGCGGGGGGATTCTACGAGCAGTACTTC. It is translated as CASSEAGGFYEQYF. The full variable domain, completed using reference TRBV19 and TRBJ2-7, is DGGITQSPKYLFRKEGQNVTLSCEQNLNHDAMYWYRQDPGQGLRLIYYSQIVNDFQKGDIAEGYSVSREKKESFPLTVTSAQKNPTAFYLCASSEAGGFYEQYFGPGTRLTVT.

This chain links TRBV29-1 with TRBJ1-5, with 7 bases identical to TRBD1. Unmatched junction bases numbered 7, after V lost 7 bases and J lost 4 bases. The germline gives CDR1 SQVTM, CDR2 ANQGSEA. This CDR3 has 13 amino acids. The CDR3 DNA is TGCAGCGCGGGGACAGCCCAAAATCAGCCCCAGCATTTT. The encoded protein is CSAGTAQNQPQHF.

Remarks on this clonotype: A much larger clone lies a single base off, so this may be a read error. V is TRBV9 and J is TRBJ1-1, with D possibly matching TRBD1 (5 bases). The CDR3 sequence is 16 residues long. Looked up from germline, CDR1 is SGDLS and CDR2 is YYNGEE. CDR3 coding DNA: TGTGCCAGCAGCGTAGATCAGGGTTTTCGGAACACTGAAGCTCTCTTT. Protein product: CASSVDQGFRNTEALF.

This clonotype has ten or more counts. This sequence joins TRBV20-1 and TRBJ1-1; 8 positions agree with TRBD1. Germline V CDR1 and CDR2: DFQATT, SNEGSKA (reference sequence). V lost 5 bases and J lost 6; bases outside the gene matches: 14. This CDR3 comprises 15 residues. The CDR3 DNA follows: TGCAGTGCTGGGCAGGGGGCTGGGGCTGTGGCTGAAGCTTTCTTT. Protein product: CSAGQGAGAVAEAFF.

The J gene is TRBJ1-2, the V gene TRBV15, with TRBD1 identical over 8 bases. With V trimmed by 1 base and J by 4 bases, 8 bases remained unmatched. Germline V gene data show CDR1 as LNHNV and CDR2 as YYDKDF (reference sequence). This CDR3 region has 16 residues. Here the CDR3 DNA reads TGTGCCACCAGCAGAGCCGGGACAGGAAGTACCTATGGCTACACCTTC. Translated, it gives CATSRAGTGSTYGYTF.

The genes are TRBV10-3 and TRBJ1-1; TRBD1 aligns across 11 bases. The germline V gene has CDR1 ENHRY and CDR2 SYGVKD. This CDR3 is built from 12 residues. V trimming: 10 bases; J trimming: 4 bases; junction bases outside the gene matches: 2. For the CDR3, the DNA is TGTGCCACCGGGACAGGGGGCACTGAAGCTTTCTTT. Translating it yields CATGTGGTEAFF.

The chain employs TRBV10-3 and TRBJ1-5, with D possibly matching TRBD1 (6 bases). This CDR3 is 13 amino acids long. V lost 4 bases to trimming and J lost 4 bases, with 8 bases between them. Germline CDR1 reads ENHRY; CDR2 reads SYGVKD. The CDR3 DNA reads as TGTGCCATCAGTGGACAGGTGAATCAGCCCCAGCATTTT. It specifies CAISGQVNQPQHF.

This clonotype was detected ten times or more. The rearrangement uses TRBV5-1 and TRBJ2-1; 9 bases agree with TRBD2. The CDR3 totals 15 residues. Trimming at V came to 3 bases and at J to 5 bases, leaving 6 bases not matched to a gene. The germline V gene encodes CDR1 SGHRS and CDR2 YFSETQ. The CDR3 nucleotides are TGCGCCAGCAGCTATTTCAGCGGGGGGCACAATGAGCAGTTCTTC. Its protein is CASSYFSGGHNEQFF.

At least ten counts were recorded for this clonotype. V gene TRBV6-5 combines with J gene TRBJ2-3, with D hard to call. This CDR3 has 14 amino acids. V was shortened by 2 bases and J by 1 base, with 7 bases between the two germline ends. The V gene's germline CDR1 is MNHEY and CDR2 SVGAGI. This chain's CDR3 is CASSYVSGTDTQYF. CDR3 nucleotides: TGTGCCAGCAGTTACGTCTCCGGCACAGATACGCAGTATTTT.

The genes are TRBV9 and TRBJ2-1, with a weak D call TRBD2 (6 bases). The CDR3 is 13 amino acids. V was shortened by 4 bases and J by 5 bases, with 10 bases between the two germline ends. Germline CDR1 is SGDLS and CDR2 is YYNGEE. The CDR3 DNA is TGTGCCAGCAGCTTAGGGACTGACAATGAGCAGTTCTTC. This encodes CASSLGTDNEQFF. The full variable domain, with the rest looked up from reference TRBV9 and TRBJ2-1, is DSGVTQTPKHLITATGQRVTLRCSPRSGDLSVYWYQQSLDQGLQFLIQYYNGEERAKGNILERFSAQQFPDLHSELNLSSLELGDSALYFCASSLGTDNEQFFGPGTRLTVL.

This chain joins TRBV12-3 or TRBV12-4 and TRBJ2-1, with TRBD1 matching over 8 bases. The V gene end was trimmed by 2 bases and the J gene end by 10 bases; junction bases not matched to a gene: 10. This CDR3 contains 15 residues. The CDR3 loop is CASSLLGTGRWEQFF. The CDR3 nucleotides read TGTGCCAGCAGTTTATTAGGGACAGGTCGATGGGAGCAGTTCTTC.

The V gene is TRBV2, the J gene TRBJ2-7; D unresolved. The CDR3 loop spans 15 amino acids. Germline-derived CDR1 and CDR2 are SNHLY and FYNNEI. V lost 2 bases to trimming and J lost 0 bases, with 11 bases between them. CDR3: CASSESRRRSYEQYF. CDR3 sequence (DNA): TGTGCCAGCAGTGAATCACGGCGCCGCTCCTACGAGCAGTACTTC.

This clonotype showed up many times. J is TRBJ1-1 and V is TRBV7-2, with D uncertain. V was cut by 5 bases and J by 4 bases, with 11 bases left in between. CDR1 and CDR2 from the germline V gene are SGHTA and FQGNSA. The CDR3 runs 13 residues. CDR3 nucleotides: TGTGCCAGCAGCACTAAAAAGGGCACTGAAGCTTTCTTT. Translated: CASSTKKGTEAFF.